A single sample is the source of the 6 T cell receptor beta chains below, sequenced in a study of blood T cell repertoires in COVID-19. Using immunoSEQ multiplex PCR, the repertoire was profiled, and TCRdb retains in-frame clones only, with some absent. The profile covers about 160,000 clones, with 87% appearing a single time and 3% to 4.5% taken by the ten largest. Sequencing was carried out using peripheral blood. The receptors stem from a woman aged 55-70 years who had recovered from COVID-19.

The chain combines TRBV27 with TRBJ2-7, with TRBD2 matching over 7 bases. After removal of 5 bases from V and 3 bases from J, the junction contained 7 bases not matched to a gene. CDR3 length equals 14 residues. Per the germline V gene, CDR1 is MNHEY and CDR2 is SMNVEV (reference sequence). The CDR3 nucleotides are TGTGCCAGCAGTGAGCGGGGACCATTCTACGAGCAGTACTTC. As protein: CASSERGPFYEQYF.

The chain couples TRBV10-1 to TRBJ1-1; 9 positions match TRBD1. From germline, CDR1 is WNHNN and CDR2 SYGVQD (reference sequence). With 8 bases clipped from V and 1 base from J, the junction kept 8 bases outside the gene matches. The CDR3 has 15 amino acids. The DNA for the CDR3 is TGCGCCAGCCACCCCGGGACAGGGCCGAACACTGAAGCTTTCTTT. Protein: CASHPGTGPNTEAFF.

The chain couples TRBV7-6 to TRBJ2-1; 10 bases map to TRBD1. The CDR3 runs 15 residues. The V gene end was trimmed by 1 base and the J gene end by 7 bases; junction bases not matched to a gene: 4. The germline V gene has CDR1 SGHVS and CDR2 FNYEAQ. Here the CDR3 reads CASSLGPGQGNEQFF. CDR3 nucleotides: TGTGCCAGCAGCTTAGGGCCGGGACAGGGGAATGAGCAGTTCTTC.

The J gene is TRBJ2-5, the V gene TRBV6-1; possible D gene TRBD1, 5 bases. Trimming shortened V by 2 bases and J by 4 bases, and 14 bases separated the two germline ends. The CDR3 is 15 residues long. The germline CDR1 and CDR2 sequences are MNHNS and SASEGT. CDR3 nucleotides: TGTGCCAGCAGTGAAATGGCAGGGTCGGGAGAGACCCAGTACTTC. This codes for CASSEMAGSGETQYF.

This rearrangement joins TRBV30 to TRBJ2-3; 10 bases agree with TRBD2. The germline gives CDR1 GTSNPN, CDR2 SVGIG (reference sequence). The CDR3 runs to 15 residues. V shed 1 base, J shed 2 bases, and the junction held 3 bases outside the gene matches. CDR3 nucleotides: TGTGCCTGGAGTGCCCTAGCGGGAGCCACAGATACGCAGTATTTT. Translated, it gives CAWSALAGATDTQYF.

This clone showed up just a few times. The genes are TRBV14 and TRBJ1-1; D gene unclear. There are 13 residues in the CDR3. V lost 1 base and J 8 bases, leaving 11 bases between the germline ends. Germline loops: CDR1 SGHDN, CDR2 FVKESK. The CDR3 sequence: CASSQGSSPEAFF. CDR3 bases: TGTGCCAGCAGCCAAGGATCCAGTCCCGAAGCTTTCTTT.